This T cell receptor beta chain derives from a study of vaccination and CD4 T cells after COVID-19. Study-wide context: The post-vaccine samples came a median roughly 72 days after dose two (range 14 to 241). The cells were exposed to overlapping spike peptides originating from SARS-CoV-2, HCoV-NL63, HCoV-OC43 and HCoV-229E for stimulation. General observations from the study: The study found median SARS-CoV-2-reactive clonotypes rising from roughly 19 to 38, not significantly.

This clonotype was detected only a few times. Its antigen remains unidentified. V was clipped by 5 bases and J by 5 bases, with 9 bases between them. Germline V CDR1 and CDR2: SEHNR, FQNEAQ (reference sequence). This CDR3 comprises 12 residues. Cultured CD4+ T cells had their DNA profiled by the Oncomine TCR Beta short-read assay. TCRdb re-called the PCR reads with MiXCR, one entry per CDR3 protein. The data hold tens of thousands of distinct CDR3 sequences, with about 43% observed a single time. Treatment in this sample: 10-day PBMC culture with coronavirus spike peptide pools or control peptides (ViraFEST assay). Following expansion of antigen-specific T cells with peptide pools, ViraFEST then sequenced TCRs.

This chain links TRBV7-9 with TRBJ1-1; the D gene is possibly TRBD1 (5 bases). The TCR sequence derives from a human donor who had recovered from COVID-19. The material sequenced was CD4+ T cells from blood, cultured in vitro, taken after SARS-CoV-2 vaccination. The CDR3 DNA follows: TGTGCCAGCAGCAGGGGCCGGACTGAAGCTTTCTTT. The encoded protein is CASSRGRTEAFF.